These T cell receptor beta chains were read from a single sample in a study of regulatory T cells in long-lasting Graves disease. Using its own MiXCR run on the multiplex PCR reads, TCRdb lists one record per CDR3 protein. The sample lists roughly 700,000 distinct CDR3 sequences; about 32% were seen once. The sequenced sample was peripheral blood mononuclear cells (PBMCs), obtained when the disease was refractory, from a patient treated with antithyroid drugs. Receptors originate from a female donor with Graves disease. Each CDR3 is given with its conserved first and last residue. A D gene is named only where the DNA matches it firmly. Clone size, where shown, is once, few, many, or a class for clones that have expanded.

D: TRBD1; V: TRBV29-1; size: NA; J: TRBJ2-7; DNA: TGCAGCGTCCCGGGACAGGGCATTTACGAGCAGTACTTC; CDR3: CSVPGQGIYEQYF
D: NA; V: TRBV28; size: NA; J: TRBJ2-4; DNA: TGTGCCAGCAGTACCCATGGACAGTCACTAGCCAAAAACATTCAGTACTTC; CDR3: CASSTHGQSLAKNIQYF
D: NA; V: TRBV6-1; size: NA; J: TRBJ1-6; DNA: TGTGCCAGCAGGGTTAAGACGGGAAGTTCAGGATCACCCCTCCACTTT; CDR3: CASRVKTGSSGSPLHF
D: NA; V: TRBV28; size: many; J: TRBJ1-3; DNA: TGTGCCAGCAGTTTATTGAACGGGGTCTCTGGAAACACCATATATTTT; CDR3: CASSLLNGVSGNTIYF
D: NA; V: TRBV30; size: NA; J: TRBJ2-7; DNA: TGTGCGGTCAGACAAGGATCTTACGAGCAGTACTTC; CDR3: CAVRQGSYEQYF
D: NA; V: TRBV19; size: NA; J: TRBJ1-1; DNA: TGTGCCAGTAGTATAGGGCGGGAGAGCTCTGAAGCTTTCTTT; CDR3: CASSIGRESSEAFF
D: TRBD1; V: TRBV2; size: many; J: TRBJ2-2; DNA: TGTGCCAGCAGTGGGGACAGTCACGCCGGGGAGCTGTTTTTT; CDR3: CASSGDSHAGELFF
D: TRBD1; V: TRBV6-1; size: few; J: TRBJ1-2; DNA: TGTGCCAGCAGCAACGGACAGGGGGTTTTCGGTGGCTACACCTTC; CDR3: CASSNGQGVFGGYTF
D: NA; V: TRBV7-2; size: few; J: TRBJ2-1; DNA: TGTGCCAGCAGCGACGACAGCTACGATGAGCAGTTCTTC; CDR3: CASSDDSYDEQFF
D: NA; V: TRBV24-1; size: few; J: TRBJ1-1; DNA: TGTGCCACCAGTGATGGACCTCCGGATACTGAAGCTTTCTTT; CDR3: CATSDGPPDTEAFF
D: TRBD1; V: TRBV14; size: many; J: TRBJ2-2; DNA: TGTGCCAGCAGCCAAGTTAGGGGGCCTGCCGGGGAGCTGTTTTTT; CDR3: CASSQVRGPAGELFF
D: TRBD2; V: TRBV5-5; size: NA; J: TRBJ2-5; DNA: TGTGCCAGCAGCTTCAGCGGCGGGAGAGGAGAGACCCAGTACTTC; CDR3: CASSFSGGRGETQYF
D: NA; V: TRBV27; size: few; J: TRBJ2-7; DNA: TGTGCCAGCAGTTTATCGCTCGAGGGCTACGAGCAGTACTTC; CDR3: CASSLSLEGYEQYF
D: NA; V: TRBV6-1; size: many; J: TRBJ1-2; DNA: TGTGCCAGCAGCCCCAGGTCGGGTTCACACTATGGCTACACCTTC; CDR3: CASSPRSGSHYGYTF
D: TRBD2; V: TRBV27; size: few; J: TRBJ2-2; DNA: TGTGCCAGCAGTATCCTAGCGGGAGTGGGCGGGGAGCTGTTTTTT; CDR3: CASSILAGVGGELFF
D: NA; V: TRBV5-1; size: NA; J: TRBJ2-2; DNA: TGCGCCAGCAGCTTGGACAGCGGGTGGACCGGGGAGCTGTTTTTT; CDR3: CASSLDSGWTGELFF